This T cell receptor (beta chain) was observed in a study of blood T cell repertoires in COVID-19. Study-level information: Acute-phase and convalescent COVID-19 samples originated in the United States, Italy and Spain. In each case, the material was cDNA or gDNA derived from T cells, B-cell-depleted T cells, or PBMCs.

This clone was counted a few times. Original analysis: Estimates of nucleated cell counts were drawn from the amplification of reference gene primers. Libraries were prepared by immunoSEQ multiplex PCR; TCRdb keeps only in-frame clonotypes and omits some of them. V and J calls and clone size come straight from that table; D and trimming were deduced from the DNA. The data show 40,000 to 55,000 clones, more than 70% seen once. The CDR3 runs 13 residues. With 5 bases clipped from V and 9 bases from J, the junction kept 10 bases outside the gene matches. The V and J genes are TRBV12-3 or TRBV12-4 and TRBJ2-7; 7 bases are a match to TRBD1. The sequencing sample was made of peripheral blood. The origin of this receptor is a woman of 80 years or more with acute or convalescent COVID-19. The CDR3 DNA sequence: TGTGCCAGCAGTCCGGACAGGCGCGGCGTGCAGTACTTC. This codes for CASSPDRRGVQYF.